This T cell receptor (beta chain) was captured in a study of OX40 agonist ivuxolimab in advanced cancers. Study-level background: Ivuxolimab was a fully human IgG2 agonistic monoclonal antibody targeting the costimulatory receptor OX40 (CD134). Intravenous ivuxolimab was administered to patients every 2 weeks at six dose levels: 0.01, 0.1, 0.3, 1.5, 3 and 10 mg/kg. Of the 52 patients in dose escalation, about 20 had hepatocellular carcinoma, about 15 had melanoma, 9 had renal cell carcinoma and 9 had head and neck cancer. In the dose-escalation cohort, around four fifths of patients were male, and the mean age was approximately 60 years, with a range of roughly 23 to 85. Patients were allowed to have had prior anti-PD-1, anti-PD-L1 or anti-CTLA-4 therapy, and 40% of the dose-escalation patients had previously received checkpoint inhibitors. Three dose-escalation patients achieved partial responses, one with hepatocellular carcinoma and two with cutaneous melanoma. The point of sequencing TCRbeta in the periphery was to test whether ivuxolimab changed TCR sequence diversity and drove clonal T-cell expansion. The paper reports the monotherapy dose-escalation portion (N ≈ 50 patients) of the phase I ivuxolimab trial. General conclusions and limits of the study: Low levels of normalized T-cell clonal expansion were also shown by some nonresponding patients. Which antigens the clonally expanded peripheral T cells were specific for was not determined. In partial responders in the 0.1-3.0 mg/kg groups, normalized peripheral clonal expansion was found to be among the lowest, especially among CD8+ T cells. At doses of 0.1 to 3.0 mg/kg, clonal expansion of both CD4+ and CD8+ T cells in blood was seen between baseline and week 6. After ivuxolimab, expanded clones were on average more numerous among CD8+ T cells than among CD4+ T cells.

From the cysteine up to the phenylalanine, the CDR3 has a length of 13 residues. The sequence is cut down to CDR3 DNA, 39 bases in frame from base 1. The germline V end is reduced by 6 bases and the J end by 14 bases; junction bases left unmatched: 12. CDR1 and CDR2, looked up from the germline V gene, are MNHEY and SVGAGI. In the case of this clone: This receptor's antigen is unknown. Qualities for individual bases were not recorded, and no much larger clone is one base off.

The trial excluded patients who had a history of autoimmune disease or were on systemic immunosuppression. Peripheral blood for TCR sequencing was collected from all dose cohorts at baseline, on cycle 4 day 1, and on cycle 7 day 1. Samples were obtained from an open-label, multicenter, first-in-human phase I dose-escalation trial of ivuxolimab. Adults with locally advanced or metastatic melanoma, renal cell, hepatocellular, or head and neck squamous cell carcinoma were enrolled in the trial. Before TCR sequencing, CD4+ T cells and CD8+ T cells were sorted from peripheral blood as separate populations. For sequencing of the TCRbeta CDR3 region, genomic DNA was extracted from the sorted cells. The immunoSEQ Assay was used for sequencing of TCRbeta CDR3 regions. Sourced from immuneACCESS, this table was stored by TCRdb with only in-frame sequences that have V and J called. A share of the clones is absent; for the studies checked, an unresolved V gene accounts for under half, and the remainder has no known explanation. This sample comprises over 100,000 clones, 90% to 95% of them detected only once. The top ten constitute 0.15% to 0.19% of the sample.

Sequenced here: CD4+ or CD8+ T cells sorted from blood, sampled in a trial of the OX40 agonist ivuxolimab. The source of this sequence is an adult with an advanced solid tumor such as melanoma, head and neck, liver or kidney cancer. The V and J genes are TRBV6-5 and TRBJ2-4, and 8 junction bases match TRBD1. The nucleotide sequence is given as TGTGCCAGCAGACCACGAGGACAGGGAGAAGAGTACTTC. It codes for CASRPRGQGEEYF.